The text below deals with one T cell receptor (beta chain). These data originate in a study of blood T cell repertoires in COVID-19. The method was immunoSEQ multiplex PCR; TCRdb's version includes in-frame clones alone and lacks a portion of them. This table holds a few hundred thousand clones, approximately 86% found once. This CDR3 region has 19 residues. Germline CDR1 is SEHNR and CDR2 is FQNEAQ (reference sequence). V lost 5 bases to trimming and J lost 0 bases, with 23 bases between them. The gene calls are TRBV7-9 and TRBJ1-3; TRBD1 is a possible D gene (6 bases). This clonotype originated in a woman in her seventies with active or convalescent COVID-19. Sequencing was performed on peripheral blood. CDR3 amino acids: CASSARQGTQTVSGNTIYF. The CDR3 region has the DNA TGTGCCAGCAGCGCCCGGCAGGGGACGCAAACCGTCTCTGGAAACACCATATATTTT.